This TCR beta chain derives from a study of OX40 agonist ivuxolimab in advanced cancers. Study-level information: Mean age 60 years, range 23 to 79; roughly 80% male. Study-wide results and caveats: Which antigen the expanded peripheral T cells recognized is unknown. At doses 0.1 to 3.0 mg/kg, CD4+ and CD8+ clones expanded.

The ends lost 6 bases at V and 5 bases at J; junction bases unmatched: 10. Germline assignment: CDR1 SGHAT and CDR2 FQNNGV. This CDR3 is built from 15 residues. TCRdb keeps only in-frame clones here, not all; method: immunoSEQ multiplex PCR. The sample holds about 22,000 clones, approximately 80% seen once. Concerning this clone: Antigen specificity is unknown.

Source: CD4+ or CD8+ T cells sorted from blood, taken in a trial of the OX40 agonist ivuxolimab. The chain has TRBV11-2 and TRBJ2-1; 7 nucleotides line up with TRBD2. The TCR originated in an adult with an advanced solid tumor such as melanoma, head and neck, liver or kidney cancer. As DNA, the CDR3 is TGTGCCAGCAGTATTGCCCCCGCGGGAGACAATGAGCAGTTCTTC. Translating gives CASSIAPAGDNEQFF.